The TCR beta chain under discussion was sequenced for a study of shared clonotypes between healthy human individuals. A word on this clone: The antigen remains unidentified.

V was cut by 6 bases and J by 2 bases, with 17 bases left in between. Germline V gene sequence: CDR1 SGHRS, CDR2 YFSETQ. This CDR3 is 16 amino acids long. Data came from immunoSEQ multiplex PCR; TCRdb stores just in-frame clones and leaves some out. Seen here are approximately 1,500,000 clones, around 95% observed once, and the top ten hold 1.2%. Whole-study results and caveats: Naive subsets, compared against memory subsets, generally had larger estimated richness values.

The sequencing sample was made of naive CD4+ T cells sorted from blood. Subset denoted: CD45RA+ positively selected. The receptor's source is a man younger than 40 in good health. The J gene is TRBJ2-2, the V gene TRBV5-1; the D gene is possibly TRBD2 (5 bases). CDR3 bases: TGCGCCAGCAACCCCAACGGGGTCGGCAACACCGGGGAGCTGTTTTTT. Protein sequence: CASNPNGVGNTGELFF.